This T cell receptor (beta chain) was recorded in a study of T cell responses to AZD1222 COVID-19 vaccine. Some clones are missing from TCRdb's copy, which holds only in-frame ones; the method was immunoSEQ multiplex PCR. The sample comprises about 130,000 clones, around 83% of which are singletons, and just under 4.5% rests with the top ten. Sequenced here: peripheral blood, sampled 28 days after the second AZD1222 dose. The receptor comes from an adult who received the AZD1222 COVID-19 vaccine.

CDR3 loop: CAWTSGGNTEAFF. CDR3 coding DNA: TGTGCCTGGACTTCAGGGGGGAACACTGAAGCTTTCTTT. The rearrangement uses TRBV30 and TRBJ1-1; 7 nucleotides align to TRBD1. There are 13 residues in the CDR3. V lost 4 bases to trimming and J lost 1 base; unmatched junction nucleotides: 3. Looked up from germline, CDR1 is GTSNPN and CDR2 is SVGIG (reference sequence).